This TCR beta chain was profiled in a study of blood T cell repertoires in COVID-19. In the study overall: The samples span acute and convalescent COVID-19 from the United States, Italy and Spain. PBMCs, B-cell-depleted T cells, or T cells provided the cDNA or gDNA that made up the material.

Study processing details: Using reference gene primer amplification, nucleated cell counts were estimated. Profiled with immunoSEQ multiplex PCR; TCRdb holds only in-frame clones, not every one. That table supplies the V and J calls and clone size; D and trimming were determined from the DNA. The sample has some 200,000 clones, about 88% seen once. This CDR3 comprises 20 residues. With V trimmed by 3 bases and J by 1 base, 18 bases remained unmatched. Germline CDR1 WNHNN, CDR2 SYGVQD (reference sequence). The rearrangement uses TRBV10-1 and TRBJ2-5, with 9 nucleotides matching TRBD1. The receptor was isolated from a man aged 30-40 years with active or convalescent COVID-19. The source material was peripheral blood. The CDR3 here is CASSDLRGTGRTGTQETQYF. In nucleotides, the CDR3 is TGCGCCAGCAGTGACCTTCGCGGGACAGGGCGCACGGGCACCCAAGAGACCCAGTACTTC.